This T cell receptor (beta chain) was sequenced for a study of identical twins. The V segment lost 0 bases and the J segment 2 bases; nucleotides outside the gene matches: 3. Per germline, CDR1 SGHTA and CDR2 FQGTGA. The CDR3 totals 16 residues. MiXCR was run by TCRdb on the 5' RACE reads, yielding one entry per CDR3 protein. The table has 350,000 to 600,000 distinct CDR3 sequences, more than 13% seen once. This clonotype appeared a few times. These data are also associated with another study on yellow fever vaccine responses in identical twins.

The sequencing sample was made of CD4+ T cells sorted from blood. This receptor was identified in a woman under 30 in good health. V gene TRBV7-3 combines with J gene TRBJ2-7; 11 nucleotides line up with TRBD1. The CDR3 region is CASSLTGTGGPYEQYF. The CDR3 bases are TGTGCCAGCAGCTTAACCGGGACAGGGGGTCCCTACGAGCAGTACTTC.